A selection of T cell receptor beta chains follows, all from one sample in a study of T cell repertoires in cytomegalovirus infection. TCRdb re-derived calls from the reads in MiXCR, one entry per CDR3 protein. The table includes almost 550,000 distinct CDR3 sequences, approximately 16% detected once. The sample taken for sequencing was CD8+ T cells from PBMCs. These receptors all come from a human donor in good health (CMV status not recorded). Some clones in this sample may be carry-over from other donors' samples. Both conserved end residues are part of each CDR3. D genes are given only for firm matches. Part of the rows lack a size; the others show once, few, many or a class for expanded clones.

CDR3 | DNA | size | D | J | V
CASSKLGDSSYEQYF | TGTGCCAGTAGTAAATTGGGGGACAGCTCCTACGAGCAGTACTTC | once | TRBD1 | TRBJ2-7 | TRBV19
CASSPLQGNYGYTF | TGTGCCAGCAGCCCTTTACAGGGAAACTATGGCTACACCTTC | - | - | TRBJ1-2 | TRBV9
CASSLGSGRASSSYNEQFF | TGTGCCAGCAGTTTAGGGAGCGGGAGGGCCTCGAGCTCCTACAATGAGCAGTTCTTC | few | TRBD2 | TRBJ2-1 | TRBV28
CASIGPGYEQYF | TGTGCCAGCATAGGGCCAGGCTACGAGCAGTACTTC | - | - | TRBJ2-7 | TRBV2
CASSIVAYQLAKNIQYF | TGTGCCAGTAGTATAGTAGCCTACCAATTAGCCAAAAACATTCAGTACTTC | few | - | TRBJ2-4 | TRBV19
CAISERRTSGRERGETQYF | TGTGCCATCAGTGAGAGGAGGACTAGCGGGAGGGAAAGGGGAGAGACCCAGTACTTC | many | TRBD2 | TRBJ2-5 | TRBV10-3
CSLSAGLFSTDTQYF | TGCAGCCTATCTGCCGGACTCTTCAGCACAGATACGCAGTATTTT | few | - | TRBJ2-3 | TRBV29-1
CATSTTLKLRYGTDTQYF | TGTGCCACCTCTACCACCTTAAAGTTGCGTTACGGCACAGATACGCAGTATTTT | many | - | TRBJ2-3 | TRBV28
CASSSRPGLTYEQYF | TGTGCCAGCAGTTCCCGACCGGGACTCACCTACGAGCAGTACTTC | - | - | TRBJ2-7 | TRBV28
CASMYYNEQFF | TGTGCCAGCATGTACTACAATGAGCAGTTCTTC | medium-sized | - | TRBJ2-1 | TRBV2
CASRSQGYEQFF | TGTGCCAGCAGGTCCCAGGGTTATGAGCAGTTCTTC | many | - | TRBJ2-1 | TRBV7-9
CASSLQGLDGFYGYTF | TGTGCCAGCAGCCTACAAGGGCTGGACGGCTTCTATGGCTACACCTTC | many | - | TRBJ1-2 | TRBV7-2
CASSLQLGYTDTQYF | TGTGCCAGCAGTCTCCAATTGGGATACACAGATACGCAGTATTTT | many | - | TRBJ2-3 | TRBV27
CASSVSGYYEQYF | TGTGCCAGCAGTGTGTCTGGGTACTACGAGCAGTACTTC | many | - | TRBJ2-7 | TRBV6-1
CASSHLGGLAPNPGEQYF | TGTGCCAGCAGCCATCTCGGGGGCCTAGCGCCCAACCCCGGTGAGCAGTACTTC | many | - | TRBJ2-7 | TRBV7-3
CASSFSQGIRGELFF | TGTGCCAGCAGCTTTTCCCAGGGGATTCGCGGGGAGCTGTTTTTT | once | - | TRBJ2-2 | TRBV9
CASSFSGRYTGELFF | TGCGCCAGCAGCTTTAGCGGGAGGTACACCGGGGAGCTGTTTTTT | - | TRBD2 | TRBJ2-2 | TRBV5-1
CASSPTPLEQFF | TGCGCCAGCAGTCCAACGCCCCTCGAGCAGTTCTTC | - | - | TRBJ2-1 | TRBV5-1
CASSLLGDEAFF | TGTGCCAGCAGCTTGCTTGGTGATGAAGCTTTCTTT | many | - | TRBJ1-1 | TRBV7-8
CASSLIGRGTGELFF | TGTGCCAGCAGCCTTATAGGGAGAGGAACCGGGGAGCTGTTTTTT | many | - | TRBJ2-2 | TRBV28